This T cell receptor beta chain is drawn from a study of blood T cell repertoires in COVID-19. Study overall: Sites across the United States, Italy and Spain contributed samples from acute and convalescent COVID-19. PBMCs, B-cell-depleted T cells, or T cells provided the cDNA or gDNA that made up the material.

Authors' processing steps: Cell counts per sample came from amplifying reference gene primers. Sequenced by immunoSEQ multiplex PCR; TCRdb stores in-frame clones only, minus some. V and J calls and clone size follow that table, whereas D and trimming were derived from the DNA. The table includes about 230,000 clones, roughly 80% detected once. The sample comprised peripheral blood. This clonotype was obtained from a man aged 50-60 years with active or convalescent COVID-19.

This CDR3 is CASSFSGGAVTDTQYF. The DNA for the CDR3 is TGTGCCAGCAGCTTTAGCGGGGGGGCCGTCACAGATACGCAGTATTTT. V and J are TRBV7-2 and TRBJ2-3; 11 bases map to TRBD2. Germline V gene lookup returns CDR1 SGHTA and CDR2 FQGNSA. Trimming removed 3 bases from V and 2 bases from J; junction bases left unmatched: 4. This CDR3 contains 16 residues.